This T cell receptor beta chain was sequenced during a study of blood T cells in healthy people across ages. Overall study results and limits: TCR beta diversity per million T cells fell roughly linearly with age. Long-lived donors carried more naive CD4+ cells and greater diversity than aged donors. Naive and antigen-experienced cells could not be conclusively compared, given unsorted PBMCs.

The CDR3 is made up of 12 amino acids. V was trimmed by 3 bases and J by 10 bases, leaving 9 bases between them. Using a J-beta primer mix together with a sample-barcoded 5' primer, a second PCR was run for roughly 6 to 12 cycles. With 12 random nucleotides, a template-switch adaptor tagged each individual cDNA molecule. TCRdb redid the calling of the 5' RACE reads with MiXCR, one entry per CDR3 protein. The table lists around 800,000 distinct CDR3 sequences, more than 25% of them singletons. Points on this clonotype: Its antigen remains unidentified.

This same sample was also taken into another study, of T cells of mothers and their children.

The chain uses TRBV12-3 or TRBV12-4 and TRBJ1-4; D uncertain. The sequenced sample consisted of blood. The sequence derives from a boy between 5 and 17 years old in good health. The chain's CDR3 is CASSFSPRKLFF. CDR3 nucleotides: TGTGCCAGCAGTTTTTCTCCCAGAAAACTGTTTTTT.